The rows below give T cell receptor beta chains drawn from one sample of a study of T-cell reconstitution after alpha-beta-depleted transplantation in children. Each CDR3 protein gets one entry after TCRdb re-called the PCR reads with MiXCR. The data contain about 360,000 distinct CDR3 sequences, 13% of them singletons. Sample: PBMCs, taken from the stem cell graft. These TCRs come from a human donor who donated a stem cell graft to a child with Fanconi anemia. Both conserved end residues are part of each CDR3. A D gene is named only where the DNA matches it firmly. Clone size is stated in some rows and not others, as once, few, many or a class when expanded.

abundance: many; d_gene: .; v_gene: TRBV5-1; j_gene: TRBJ2-7; CDR3aa: CASSANRGGAYEQYF
abundance: many; d_gene: .; v_gene: TRBV29-1; j_gene: TRBJ2-2; CDR3aa: CSVDPSNTGELFF
abundance: .; d_gene: .; v_gene: TRBV20-1; j_gene: TRBJ2-7; CDR3aa: CSARVRGSSYEQYF
abundance: few; d_gene: TRBD1; v_gene: TRBV6-5; j_gene: TRBJ1-1; CDR3aa: CASSYSRQGDTEAFF
abundance: many; d_gene: TRBD2; v_gene: TRBV12-3/TRBV12-4; j_gene: TRBJ2-5; CDR3aa: CASRSGTSGETQYF
abundance: many; d_gene: .; v_gene: TRBV11-2; j_gene: TRBJ1-2; CDR3aa: CASSGPEGAEYGYTF
abundance: few; d_gene: .; v_gene: TRBV4-3; j_gene: TRBJ2-1; CDR3aa: CASSHVRGYNEQFF
abundance: once; d_gene: .; v_gene: TRBV9; j_gene: TRBJ2-1; CDR3aa: CASSVGGLGNEQFF
abundance: .; d_gene: TRBD1; v_gene: TRBV6-1; j_gene: TRBJ1-1; CDR3aa: CASSHASGTGYTEAFF
abundance: few; d_gene: .; v_gene: TRBV2; j_gene: TRBJ1-5; CDR3aa: CASEAGGPNQPQHF
abundance: .; d_gene: TRBD1; v_gene: TRBV9; j_gene: TRBJ2-3; CDR3aa: CASSARETGGDTQYF
abundance: many; d_gene: TRBD1; v_gene: TRBV29-1; j_gene: TRBJ2-7; CDR3aa: CSVVGTGAYEQYF
abundance: few; d_gene: TRBD1; v_gene: TRBV7-2; j_gene: TRBJ1-1; CDR3aa: CASSLLRGRGTEAFF
abundance: .; d_gene: .; v_gene: TRBV5-6; j_gene: TRBJ2-3; CDR3aa: CASSWIALGTDTQYF
abundance: few; d_gene: .; v_gene: TRBV20-1; j_gene: TRBJ1-4; CDR3aa: CSASLGGTSKLFF
abundance: few; d_gene: TRBD1; v_gene: TRBV27; j_gene: TRBJ2-7; CDR3aa: CASSVMSGTGPYEQYF
abundance: .; d_gene: TRBD2; v_gene: TRBV11-2; j_gene: TRBJ2-1; CDR3aa: CASSFGGGKLEQFF
abundance: many; d_gene: .; v_gene: TRBV20-1; j_gene: TRBJ2-5; CDR3aa: CSAGRVETQYF
abundance: .; d_gene: .; v_gene: TRBV6-1; j_gene: TRBJ2-6; CDR3aa: CASREVGSSGANVLTF
abundance: .; d_gene: TRBD1; v_gene: TRBV7-2; j_gene: TRBJ2-3; CDR3aa: CASSLDPTGSTDTQYF
abundance: many; d_gene: .; v_gene: TRBV5-1; j_gene: TRBJ1-3; CDR3aa: CASSLEPSGNTIYF
abundance: few; d_gene: .; v_gene: TRBV2; j_gene: TRBJ2-7; CDR3aa: CASSEPAGNFHEQYF
abundance: many; d_gene: TRBD1; v_gene: TRBV2; j_gene: TRBJ2-3; CDR3aa: CASSAGTGAPDTQYF
abundance: few; d_gene: .; v_gene: TRBV18; j_gene: TRBJ2-3; CDR3aa: CASSLVVRGTDTQYF
abundance: many; d_gene: .; v_gene: TRBV3-1; j_gene: TRBJ2-5; CDR3aa: CASSHQETQYF
abundance: few; d_gene: TRBD2; v_gene: TRBV10-3; j_gene: TRBJ2-3; CDR3aa: CAISDPGLAGGRDTQYF
abundance: .; d_gene: TRBD1; v_gene: TRBV7-2; j_gene: TRBJ2-2; CDR3aa: CASSSRTGNTGELFF
abundance: many; d_gene: TRBD2; v_gene: TRBV12-3/TRBV12-4; j_gene: TRBJ2-5; CDR3aa: CASSLPGTSSETQYF
abundance: .; d_gene: .; v_gene: TRBV14; j_gene: TRBJ2-5; CDR3aa: CASSQSRGMETQYF
abundance: few; d_gene: TRBD1; v_gene: TRBV20-1; j_gene: TRBJ2-3; CDR3aa: CSATSPRDRAADTQYF
abundance: many; d_gene: .; v_gene: TRBV18; j_gene: TRBJ2-7; CDR3aa: CASSPGAGNEGTYEQYF
abundance: .; d_gene: .; v_gene: TRBV3-1; j_gene: TRBJ2-1; CDR3aa: CASSRRQDEQFF
abundance: many; d_gene: .; v_gene: TRBV20-1; j_gene: TRBJ1-1; CDR3aa: CSANAGDVNTEAFF
abundance: .; d_gene: .; v_gene: TRBV12-3/TRBV12-4; j_gene: TRBJ1-1; CDR3aa: CASSLELSATMNTEAFF
abundance: .; d_gene: .; v_gene: TRBV5-1; j_gene: TRBJ2-3; CDR3aa: CASSSRPWQGGDTQYF
abundance: few; d_gene: .; v_gene: TRBV5-1; j_gene: TRBJ2-3; CDR3aa: CASSLGTFPDTQYF
abundance: few; d_gene: .; v_gene: TRBV20-1; j_gene: TRBJ2-6; CDR3aa: CSASRKEGASSGANVLTF
abundance: .; d_gene: TRBD2; v_gene: TRBV4-2; j_gene: TRBJ2-1; CDR3aa: CASSQEGTSDNEQFF
abundance: .; d_gene: .; v_gene: TRBV2; j_gene: TRBJ2-2; CDR3aa: CASSMRGTGELFF
abundance: .; d_gene: .; v_gene: TRBV4-3; j_gene: TRBJ1-2; CDR3aa: CASSPGGRLYGYTF
abundance: many; d_gene: .; v_gene: TRBV4-3; j_gene: TRBJ2-3; CDR3aa: CASSQDAGGRDTQYF
abundance: few; d_gene: .; v_gene: TRBV28; j_gene: TRBJ2-2; CDR3aa: CASSLYGRDAGELFF
abundance: .; d_gene: .; v_gene: TRBV10-3; j_gene: TRBJ1-2; CDR3aa: CAISESSPDWGGYGYTF
abundance: .; d_gene: TRBD1; v_gene: TRBV2; j_gene: TRBJ1-3; CDR3aa: CACSFDRASGNTIYF
abundance: many; d_gene: .; v_gene: TRBV6-1; j_gene: TRBJ1-5; CDR3aa: CASSEGTLGSQPQHF
abundance: few; d_gene: .; v_gene: TRBV7-2; j_gene: TRBJ1-2; CDR3aa: CASTFTGGYTF
abundance: many; d_gene: .; v_gene: TRBV10-1; j_gene: TRBJ2-1; CDR3aa: CASSGGSYNEQFF